Following are 32 T cell receptor beta chains from one sample sequenced in a study of T-cell memory formation after mild COVID-19. TCRdb ran MiXCR on the 5' RACE reads and lists one entry per CDR3 protein. The sample includes 200,000 or so distinct CDR3 sequences, around 16% seen only once; the top ten take 2.4%. Sequenced input: PBMCs or a T cell subset sorted from them (not recorded which). These receptors all come from an adult woman who had mild COVID-19 (a few samples of this study predate the infection). Cell type and time point are not known.

This clonotype was seen a handful of times. The genes are TRBV29-1 and TRBJ2-5; unclear D gene. There are 12 residues in the CDR3. V was clipped by 6 bases and J by 0 bases, with 8 bases between them. In germline, CDR1 is SQVTM, CDR2 ANQGSEA. CDR3 protein: CSVTEYQETQYF. The CDR3 DNA follows: TGCAGCGTAACCGAGTACCAAGAGACCCAGTACTTC.

This clonotype showed up just a few times. Sequence at one end of the junction differs from germline and may be a read error. The rearrangement uses TRBV7-7 and TRBJ2-5; D ambiguous. There are 15 residues in the CDR3. Per the germline V gene, CDR1 is SSHAT and CDR2 is FNYEAQ (reference sequence). In nucleotides, the CDR3 is TGTGCTAGCAGCTTATCGTGGAGCTCGGTAGAGACCCAGTACTTC. It is translated as CASSLSWSSVETQYF. Full variable domain (missing parts from reference TRBV7-7 and TRBJ2-5): GAGVSQSPRYKVTKRGQDVTLRCDPISSHATLYWYQQALGQGPEFLTYFNYEAQPDKSGLPSDRFSAERPEGSISTLTIQRTEQRDSAMYRCASSLSWSSVETQYFGPGTRLLVL.

This clonotype was counted many times. This chain uses TRBV4-1 with TRBJ2-1; a possible D gene is TRBD2 (5 bases). Trimming stripped 0 bases from V and 10 bases from J, with 10 bases between. In germline, CDR1 is MGHRA, CDR2 YSYEKL. The CDR3 sequence is 13 residues long. The CDR3 nucleotides read TGCGCCAGCAGCCAAGAGGAGGCTGGAGAGCAGTTCTTC. It yields the protein CASSQEEAGEQFF.

This clonotype was picked up a small number of times. This rearrangement joins TRBV7-2 to TRBJ2-1, with 9 bases aligning to TRBD1. Germline V gives CDR1 SGHTA, CDR2 FQGNSA. V shed 1 base, J shed 6 bases, and the junction held 4 bases outside the gene matches. The CDR3 has 15 residues. CDR3 coding DNA: TGTGCCAGCAGCTTAGTCGGACAGGGGTCCAATGAGCAGTTCTTC. Its protein is CASSLVGQGSNEQFF.

This clonotype was found a few times. The V gene is TRBV7-6, the J gene TRBJ1-2; 7 nucleotides line up with TRBD1. V shed 1 base and J 7 bases; nucleotides not matched to a gene: 6. Germline lookup yields CDR1 SGHVS and CDR2 FNYEAQ. This CDR3 is 14 amino acids long. Written as DNA, the CDR3 is TGTGCCAGCAGCTTAGTCCAGGGGGGCGGTGGCTACACCTTC. It encodes CASSLVQGGGGYTF.

The V and J genes are TRBV10-3 and TRBJ1-6, with TRBD1 identical over 10 bases. V was pared by 6 bases and J by 10 bases, with 6 bases of the junction left unmatched. Germline lookup yields CDR1 ENHRY and CDR2 SYGVKD. This CDR3 has 14 amino acids. CDR3: CAISGTGDGSPLHF. CDR3 DNA sequence: TGTGCCATCAGCGGGACAGGGGATGGCTCACCCCTCCACTTT.

This chain links TRBV5-1 with TRBJ2-7, with TRBD1 matching over 8 bases. This CDR3 is 15 amino acids long. V lost 0 bases and J lost 0; bases outside the gene matches: 2. Germline V gives CDR1 SGHRS, CDR2 YFSETQ. The CDR3 nucleotides are TGCGCCAGCAGCTTGGACAGGGGGTCCTCCTACGAGCAGTACTTC. It specifies CASSLDRGSSYEQYF.

J is TRBJ1-1 and V is TRBV7-2; D call uncertain. Germline V gene data show CDR1 as SGHTA and CDR2 as FQGNSA. V dropped 1 base and J dropped 1 base, with 10 bases sitting between them. The CDR3 extends over 15 amino acids. The CDR3 sequence is CASSLVSPANTEAFF. The CDR3 coding sequence is TGTGCCAGCAGCTTAGTGTCGCCCGCGAACACTGAAGCTTTCTTT.

This clonotype came up a few times. This chain connects TRBV7-2 to TRBJ2-1; 11 positions agree with TRBD2. This CDR3 has 16 amino acids. The germline CDR1 and CDR2 sequences are SGHTA and FQGNSA. Trimming took 3 bases from V and 6 from J; bases not matched to a gene: 7. The CDR3 DNA follows: TGTGCCAGCAGCTTCCGAATAGCGGGAGGGCCCAATGAGCAGTTCTTC. Translated, it gives CASSFRIAGGPNEQFF.

The rearrangement uses TRBV7-2 and TRBJ1-5; unclear D gene. This CDR3 region has 12 residues. Germline loops: CDR1 SGHTA, CDR2 FQGNSA. V was cut by 4 bases and J by 9 bases, with 10 bases left in between. The CDR3: CASSSPDTPQHF. The CDR3 nucleotides read TGTGCCAGCAGCTCCCCGGATACGCCCCAGCATTTT.

This clonotype has only a few counts. This chain joins TRBV20-1 and TRBJ2-7, with TRBD2 matching 10 bases. CDR1 is DFQATT, CDR2 SNEGSKA, per germline (reference sequence). CDR3 length: 14 residues. The ends lost 5 bases at V and 4 bases at J; junction bases unmatched: 8. The CDR3 nucleotides read TGCAGTGCTTCTAGCGGGGGTGCTATTTACGAGCAGTACTTC. The encoded protein is CSASSGGAIYEQYF.

This clonotype was recorded a few times. In DNA form, the CDR3 reads TGTGCTAGTGGTCGGGATAGTCTAACAGATACGCAGTATTTT. Its translation is CASGRDSLTDTQYF. The chain combines TRBV12-5 with TRBJ2-3, with a weak D call TRBD2 (5 bases). CDR3 size: 14 residues. The V end lost 5 bases, the J end lost 3 bases, and 12 bases lay between the germline ends. Germline V CDR1 and CDR2: LGHNT, FRNRAP.

The V and J genes are TRBV5-1 and TRBJ2-3; D might be TRBD2 (5 bases). This CDR3 has 13 residues. CDR1 SGHRS and CDR2 YFSETQ come from the germline V gene. V lost 3 bases, J lost 6 bases, and 11 bases lay in between. CDR3 sequence reads: CASSSPGLDTQYF. The CDR3 nucleotides read TGCGCCAGCAGCTCGCCGGGGTTGGATACGCAGTATTTT.

This clonotype appeared many times. This chain links TRBV7-8 with TRBJ2-3; D uncertain. Trimming shortened V by 5 bases and J by 4 bases, and 16 bases separated the two germline ends. Germline V lookup: CDR1 SGHVS, CDR2 FQNEAQ. The CDR3 is 15 amino acids. The CDR3 region is CASSPQPPYPDTQYF. CDR3 DNA: TGTGCCAGCAGCCCCCAGCCCCCGTACCCAGATACGCAGTATTTT.

At least ten counts were recorded for this clonotype. This chain joins TRBV12-3 or TRBV12-4 and TRBJ1-2; 7 nucleotides agree with TRBD1. The CDR3 length is 13 residues. V lost 6 bases, J lost 4 bases, and 5 bases stayed unmatched. In DNA, the CDR3 is TGTGCCAGCAGCCCACAGGGGACCTATGGCTACACCTTC. Amino acids: CASSPQGTYGYTF.

This chain connects TRBV18 to TRBJ2-1, with 7 bases lining up with TRBD1. Germline trimming cut 6 bases from V and 0 bases from J; bases unmatched to any gene: 11. The CDR3 sequence is 17 residues long. The germline V gene encodes CDR1 KGHSH and CDR2 LQKENI. The CDR3 reads CASSLLGQASSYNEQFF. The DNA for the CDR3 is TGTGCCAGCTCTCTTCTCGGACAGGCCAGCTCCTACAATGAGCAGTTCTTC.

CDR3 coding DNA: TGTGCCTGGAGTCGACCGGGGACAGGGGTTTATGGCTACACCTTC. Translated: CAWSRPGTGVYGYTF. The chain recombines TRBV30 with TRBJ1-2, with TRBD1 matching 10 bases. The junction had 8 bases not matched to a gene; V was cut back by 2 bases and J by 5 bases. CDR1 and CDR2 from the germline V gene are GTSNPN and SVGIG (reference sequence). CDR3 length: 15 amino acids.

This clonotype was picked up a small number of times. J is TRBJ2-1 and V is TRBV7-3; 7 nucleotides line up with TRBD1. Germline trimming cut 1 base from V and 6 bases from J; bases unmatched to any gene: 9. The CDR3 extends over 16 amino acids. Germline V lookup: CDR1 SGHTA, CDR2 FQGTGA. As DNA, the CDR3 is TGTGCCAGCAGCTTAAGAGGGGGACAGTTACGCAATGAGCAGTTCTTC. It specifies CASSLRGGQLRNEQFF. The full variable domain, rest sourced from reference TRBV7-3 and TRBJ2-1, is GAGVSQTPSNKVTEKGKYVELRCDPISGHTALYWYRQSLGQGPEFLIYFQGTGAADDSGLPNDRFFAVRPEGSVSTLKIQRTERGDSAVYLCASSLRGGQLRNEQFFGPGTRLTVL.

The V call is TRBV12-3 or TRBV12-4, the J call TRBJ1-5, with 7 positions matching TRBD1. This CDR3 region has 16 residues. The J segment lost 3 bases and the V segment lost 2 bases, leaving 7 bases of the junction unmatched. The CDR3 sequence: CASSLTTGTVNQPQHF. The CDR3 region has the DNA TGTGCCAGCAGTTTAACCACCGGGACAGTCAATCAGCCCCAGCATTTT.

The CDR3 region is CATSDFFDRAGGGSNSPLHF. The CDR3 nucleotides read TGTGCCACCAGTGATTTCTTCGACAGGGCCGGAGGGGGGTCTAATTCACCCCTCCACTTT. The chain employs TRBV24-1 and TRBJ1-6; 7 nucleotides align to TRBD1. CDR1 is KGHDR and CDR2 is SFDVKD in the germline V gene. The CDR3 runs 20 residues. V lost 1 base to trimming and J lost 6 bases; unmatched junction nucleotides: 17.

The V and J genes are TRBV29-1 and TRBJ2-7; D unresolved. Germline lookup yields CDR1 SQVTM and CDR2 ANQGSEA. The CDR3 has 11 amino acids. V was cut by 7 bases and J by 0 bases, with 7 bases left in between. CDR3 bases: TGCAGCGGGGCCAGCTCCTACGAGCAGTACTTC. Residues: CSGASSYEQYF.

On this clonotype: Compared with germline, one end of the junction differs, possibly owing to a read error. The chain uses TRBV10-3 and TRBJ2-5; D gene ambiguous. From germline, CDR1 is ENHRY and CDR2 SYGVKD. The CDR3 sequence is 11 residues long. The CDR3 DNA is TGTGCCATCAGTGACCATGAGACCCAGTACTTC. It yields the protein CAISDHETQYF.

The chain has TRBV24-1 and TRBJ2-3, with 11 bases lining up with TRBD2. The CDR3 consists of 17 residues. Germline-derived CDR1 and CDR2 are KGHDR and SFDVKD. J was trimmed by 3 bases and V by 10 bases; bases with no gene match: 14. CDR3 amino acids: CATGSLTSGRTTDTQYF. CDR3 sequence (DNA): TGTGCCACTGGTAGTCTCACTAGCGGGAGAACTACAGATACGCAGTATTTT.

The rearrangement links TRBV12-3 or TRBV12-4 to TRBJ2-3; D unclear. CDR3 length: 12 amino acids. The ends were cut back, 5 bases at V and 0 bases at J, with 3 bases in the middle. In nucleotides, the CDR3 is TGTGCCAGCAGTATGAGCACAGATACGCAGTATTTT. Translated, it gives CASSMSTDTQYF.

The gene calls are TRBV4-3 and TRBJ2-7; weak D call: TRBD2 (6 bases). Germline V gives CDR1 LGHNA, CDR2 YSLEER. CDR3 length: 15 amino acids. Trimming cost V 0 bases and J 0 bases, with 9 bases left between them. CDR3 region: CASSQDRGFSYEQYF. For the CDR3, the DNA is TGCGCCAGCAGCCAAGATCGGGGGTTCTCCTACGAGCAGTACTTC.

This clonotype was observed a few times. V and J are TRBV6-6 and TRBJ2-5; 7 bases fit TRBD2. Trimming at V came to 2 bases and at J to 6 bases, leaving 9 bases not matched to a gene. There are 15 residues in the CDR3. From germline, CDR1 is MNHNY and CDR2 SVGAGI (reference sequence). CDR3 region: CASSYEAGIRQTQYF. CDR3 sequence (DNA): TGTGCCAGCAGTTACGAAGCGGGAATAAGACAGACCCAGTACTTC.

This clonotype was picked up a small number of times. This sequence joins TRBV2 and TRBJ1-1; TRBD1 might be the D (5 bases). Trimming removed 6 bases at V and 3 bases at J, with 11 bases between. The CDR3 has 13 amino acids. Germline-derived CDR1 and CDR2 are SNHLY and FYNNEI. The CDR3 nucleotides read TGTGCCAGCAGAGGGACGGAGGACACTGAAGCTTTCTTT. Translated, it gives CASRGTEDTEAFF.

This chain uses TRBV11-1 with TRBJ2-1, with a weak D call TRBD2 (6 bases). V was trimmed by 0 bases and J by 10 bases, leaving 13 bases between them. This CDR3 comprises 14 residues. Germline V CDR1 and CDR2: SGHAT, FQDESV (reference sequence). CDR3 in DNA: TGTGCCAGCAGCTTAGCGGGGGGACTTCGGGAGCAGTTCTTC. Amino acids: CASSLAGGLREQFF.

This clonotype turned up a few times. The chain joins TRBV6-6 to TRBJ2-1; D is ambiguous. The germline V gene encodes CDR1 MNHNY and CDR2 SVGAGI (reference sequence). V gave up 6 bases and J gave up 5 bases, with 17 bases separating them. The CDR3 consists of 15 residues. As DNA, the CDR3 is TGTGCCAGCAGACCCCCCTGGGGTCAAGACAATGAGCAGTTCTTC. This codes for CASRPPWGQDNEQFF.

J is TRBJ1-5 and V is TRBV20-1, with D possibly being TRBD1 (6 bases). V lost 5 bases to trimming and J lost 3 bases, with 11 bases between them. This CDR3 is built from 13 residues. CDR1 and CDR2 (germline): DFQATT, SNEGSKA (reference sequence). The CDR3 here is CSAFGQSNQPQHF. CDR3 bases: TGCAGTGCTTTCGGACAGTCCAATCAGCCCCAGCATTTT.

The CDR3 sequence: CASSLTLLAGGPGANVLTF. The CDR3 DNA is TGTGCCAGCAGCTTAACGTTACTAGCGGGGGGGCCTGGGGCCAACGTCCTGACTTTC. This chain joins TRBV7-3 and TRBJ2-6; 13 bases map to TRBD2. The V gene's germline CDR1 is SGHTA and CDR2 FQGTGA. Trimming at V came to 0 bases and at J to 2 bases, leaving 4 bases not matched to a gene. This CDR3 is built from 19 residues.

The chain couples TRBV20-1 to TRBJ1-5; 10 bases fit TRBD1. This CDR3 comprises 16 residues. The germline CDR1 and CDR2 sequences are DFQATT and SNEGSKA (reference sequence). Losses at the gene ends were 4 bases for V and 2 bases for J; bases not matched to a gene: 8. CDR3 amino acids: CSATPAGTGGNQPQHF. CDR3 in DNA: TGCAGTGCTACTCCGGCCGGGACAGGGGGCAATCAGCCCCAGCATTTT.